This T cell receptor beta chain came from a study of T cell responses to AZD1222 COVID-19 vaccine. Study-wide results and limits: White British donors predominated, females outnumbered males, and clonal diversity was possibly underestimated.

Assay used: immunoSEQ multiplex PCR; TCRdb lists only in-frame clones, some missing. The sample gives 120,000 or so clones, 90% of which show up once; approximately 7.6% is in the top ten. Turning to this clone: Antigen: not known.

This CDR3 has 13 amino acids. J gave up 3 bases and V 5 bases, and 0 bases lay outside the gene matches. The germline V gene has CDR1 KGHSH and CDR2 LQKENI. The chain is built from TRBV18 and TRBJ2-1; 8 nucleotides agree with TRBD2. Sequencing was performed on peripheral blood, taken on day 0 of AZD1222 vaccination. The origin of this receptor is an adult in good health. CDR3 coding DNA: TGTGCCAGCTCAAGCGGGAGCTACAATGAGCAGTTCTTC. This translates into CASSSGSYNEQFF. Drawing the rest from reference TRBV18 and TRBJ2-1, the complete variable domain is NAGVMQNPRHLVRRRGQEARLRCSPMKGHSHVYWYRQLPEEGLKFMVYLQKENIIDESGMPKERFSAEFPKEGPSILRIQQVVRGDSAAYFCASSSGSYNEQFFGPGTRLTVL.